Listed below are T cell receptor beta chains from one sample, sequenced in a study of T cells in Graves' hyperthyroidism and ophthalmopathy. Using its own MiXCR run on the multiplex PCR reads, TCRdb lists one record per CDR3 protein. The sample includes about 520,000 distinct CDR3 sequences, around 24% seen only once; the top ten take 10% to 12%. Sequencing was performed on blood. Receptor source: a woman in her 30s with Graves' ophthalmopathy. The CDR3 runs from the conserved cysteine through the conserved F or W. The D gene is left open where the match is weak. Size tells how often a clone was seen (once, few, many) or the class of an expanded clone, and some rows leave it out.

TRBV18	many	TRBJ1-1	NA	CASSPSGTKNTEAFF	TGTGCCAGCTCACCATCCGGGACAAAGAACACTGAAGCTTTCTTT
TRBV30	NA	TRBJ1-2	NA	CAWSVPDRNYGYTF	TGTGCCTGGAGTGTACCCGACAGAAACTATGGCTACACCTTC
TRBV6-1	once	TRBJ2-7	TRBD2	CASSLPASGPYEQYF	TGTGCCAGCAGCCTCCCTGCTAGCGGACCCTACGAGCAGTACTTC
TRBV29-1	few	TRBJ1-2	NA	CSVTAGNYGYTF	TGCAGCGTGACTGCAGGGAACTATGGCTACACCTTC
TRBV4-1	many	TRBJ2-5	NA	CASRGEESPQGGQETQYF	TGCGCCAGCAGGGGGGAAGAGAGCCCGCAGGGTGGTCAAGAGACCCAGTACTTC
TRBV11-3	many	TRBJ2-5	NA	CASSFTGETQYF	TGTGCCAGCAGCTTTACTGGGGAGACCCAGTACTTC
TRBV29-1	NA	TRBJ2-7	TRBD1	CSVGGQENSYEQYF	TGCAGCGTGGGGGGACAGGAAAATTCCTACGAGCAGTACTTC
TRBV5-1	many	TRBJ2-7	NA	CASSLAGVGYEQYF	TGCGCCAGCAGCTTGGCCGGTGTCGGCTACGAGCAGTACTTC
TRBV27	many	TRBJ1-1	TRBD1	CASFRDRVNTEAFF	TGTGCCAGCTTCCGGGACAGGGTGAACACTGAAGCTTTCTTT
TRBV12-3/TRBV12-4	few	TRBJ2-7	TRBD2	CASSPATSGRTYEQYF	TGTGCCAGCAGTCCCGCTACTAGCGGGAGGACATACGAGCAGTACTTC
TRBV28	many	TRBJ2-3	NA	CASNRVTDTQYF	TGTGCCAGCAATAGGGTTACAGATACGCAGTATTTT
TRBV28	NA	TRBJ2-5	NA	CASSLSNGERQTQYF	TGTGCCAGCAGTTTATCTAACGGGGAGAGGCAGACCCAGTACTTC
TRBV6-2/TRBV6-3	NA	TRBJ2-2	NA	CASSLYPTGELFF	TGTGCCAGCAGCTTATACCCTACCGGGGAGCTGTTTTTT
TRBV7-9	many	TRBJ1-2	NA	CASSLAGIGEGYTF	TGTGCCAGCAGCTTAGCCGGTATAGGGGAGGGCTACACCTTC
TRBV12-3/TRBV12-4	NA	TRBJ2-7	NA	CASSSDRRLGEQYF	TGTGCCAGCAGTTCGGATAGGAGACTTGGCGAGCAGTACTTC
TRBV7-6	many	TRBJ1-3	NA	CASSLEGNTIYF	TGTGCCAGCAGCTTAGAAGGAAACACCATATATTTT
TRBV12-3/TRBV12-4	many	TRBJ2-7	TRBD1	CASGLLSGGNEQYF	TGTGCCAGCGGTCTCTTGTCAGGGGGCAACGAGCAGTACTTC
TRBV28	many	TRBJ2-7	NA	CASSLIGRSYEQYF	TGTGCCAGCAGTTTGATAGGGAGGTCCTACGAGCAGTACTTC
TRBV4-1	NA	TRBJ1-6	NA	CASSQPTRRAYGPLHF	TGCGCCAGCAGCCAACCGACGAGGCGGGCATACGGACCCCTCCACTTT
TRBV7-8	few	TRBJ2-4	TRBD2	CASSSGGAAKNIKYF	TGTGCCAGCAGCTCGGGGGGAGCAGCCAAAAACATTAAGTACTTC
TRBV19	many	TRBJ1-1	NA	CASSMAGAHLEAFF	TGTGCCAGTAGTATGGCCGGGGCCCACCTTGAAGCTTTCTTT
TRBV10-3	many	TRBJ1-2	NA	CAISELGSSYGYTF	TGTGCCATCAGTGAGCTGGGGTCCAGCTATGGCTACACCTTC
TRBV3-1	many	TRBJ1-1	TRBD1	CASSHNPGTGLAEAFF	TGTGCCAGCAGTCACAATCCCGGGACAGGGCTCGCTGAAGCTTTCTTT
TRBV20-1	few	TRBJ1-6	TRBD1	CSAYPDRVYNSPLHF	TGCAGTGCGTACCCGGACAGGGTTTATAATTCACCCCTCCACTTT
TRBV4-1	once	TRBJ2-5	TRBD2	CASSQPSGREIETQYF	TGCGCCAGCAGCCAGCCATCTGGGCGGGAGATCGAGACCCAGTACTTC
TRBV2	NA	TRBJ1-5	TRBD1	CASSAGTGVRQPQHF	TGTGCCAGCAGTGCCGGGACAGGGGTACGTCAGCCCCAGCATTTT
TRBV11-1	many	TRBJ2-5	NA	CASSLGLSTKALQETQYF	TGTGCCAGCAGCTTAGGTCTCAGCACTAAGGCCCTCCAAGAGACCCAGTACTTC
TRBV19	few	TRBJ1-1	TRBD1	CASSTLQGANTEAFF	TGTGCCAGTAGTACCCTACAGGGGGCGAACACTGAAGCTTTCTTT
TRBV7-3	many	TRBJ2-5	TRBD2	CASSPTGLAAETQYF	TGTGCCAGCAGCCCCACCGGACTAGCTGCAGAGACCCAGTACTTC
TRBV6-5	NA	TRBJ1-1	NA	CASSYSRTEACF	TGTGCCAGCAGTTACTCTAGAACTGAAGCTTGCTTT
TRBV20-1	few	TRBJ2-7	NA	CSAKPGVISYEQYF	TGCAGTGCTAAACCGGGGGTCATCTCCTACGAGCAGTACTTC
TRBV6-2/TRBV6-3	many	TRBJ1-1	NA	CASSYSGVWGPTEAFF	TGTGCCAGCAGTTACTCTGGGGTTTGGGGTCCCACTGAAGCTTTCTTT
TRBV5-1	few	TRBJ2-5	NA	CASSPDIVQETQYF	TGCGCCAGCAGCCCGGACATCGTCCAAGAGACCCAGTACTTC
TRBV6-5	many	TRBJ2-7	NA	CASSYSRQAHEQYF	TGTGCCAGCAGTTACTCGAGGCAGGCCCACGAGCAGTACTTC
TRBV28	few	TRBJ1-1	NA	CASGEGPSHDTEAFF	TGTGCCAGCGGAGAAGGGCCATCGCATGACACTGAAGCTTTCTTT
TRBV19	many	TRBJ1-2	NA	CASSSRQLDGYTF	TGTGCCAGTAGTTCCCGACAGTTAGATGGCTACACCTTC
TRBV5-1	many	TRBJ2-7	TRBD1	CASSLGDRTYEQYF	TGCGCCAGCAGCTTGGGGGACAGGACCTACGAGCAGTACTTC
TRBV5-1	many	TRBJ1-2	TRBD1	CASSSGTGYYGYTF	TGCGCCAGCAGCTCCGGGACAGGGTACTATGGCTACACCTTC
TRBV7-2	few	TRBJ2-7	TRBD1	CASRQGGSYEQYF	TGTGCCAGCCGACAGGGGGGGTCCTACGAGCAGTACTTC
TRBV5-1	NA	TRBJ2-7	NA	CASSLEFRGYEQYF	TGCGCCAGCAGCTTGGAATTTAGGGGCTACGAGCAGTACTTC
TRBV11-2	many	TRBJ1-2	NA	CASSLNWDYLYGYTF	TGTGCCAGCAGCTTAAATTGGGATTACCTCTATGGCTACACCTTC
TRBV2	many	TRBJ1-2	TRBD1	CASSEDLGGLGYTF	TGTGCCAGCAGTGAAGATTTAGGGGGCCTTGGCTACACCTTC
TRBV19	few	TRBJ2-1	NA	CATTEYNEQFF	TGTGCCACGACAGAATACAATGAGCAGTTCTTC
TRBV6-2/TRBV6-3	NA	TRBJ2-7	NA	CASSYLGEQCF	TGTGCCAGCAGTTACCTTGGCGAGCAGTGCTTC
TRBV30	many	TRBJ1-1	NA	CAWSVPGTTNTEAFF	TGTGCCTGGAGTGTTCCCGGGACAACGAACACTGAAGCTTTCTTT
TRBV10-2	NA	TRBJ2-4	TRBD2	CASSERREGTKNIQYF	TGCGCCAGCAGTGAAAGGCGGGAGGGTACCAAAAACATTCAGTACTTC
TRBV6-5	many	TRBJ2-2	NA	CASSYSSQGYTGELFF	TGTGCCAGCAGTTACTCTTCACAGGGATACACCGGGGAGCTGTTTTTT
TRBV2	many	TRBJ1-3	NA	CASNIGGERNTIYF	TGTGCCAGCAATATCGGGGGCGAACGGAACACCATATATTTT
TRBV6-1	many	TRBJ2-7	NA	CASSQRQDGYEQYF	TGTGCCAGCAGCCAAAGACAGGATGGCTACGAGCAGTACTTC
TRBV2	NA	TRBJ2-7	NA	CASSVGRGTGEQYF	TGTGCCAGCAGTGTGGGTCGGGGGACCGGCGAGCAGTACTTC
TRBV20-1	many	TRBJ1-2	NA	CSARDTLNYGYTF	TGCAGTGCCCGGGACACTCTAAACTATGGCTACACCTTC
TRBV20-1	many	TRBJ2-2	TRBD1	CSAPHLDRTGNTGELFF	TGCAGTGCTCCTCACCTTGACCGGACAGGGAACACCGGGGAGCTGTTTTTT